In this sample, the clone carrying this T cell receptor (beta chain) turned up once. The antigen is not known. The data were produced by immunoSEQ multiplex PCR, yet TCRdb's version contains in-frame clones alone and is incomplete. The table lists more than 60,000 clones, roughly 85% of them singletons. These data come from a study of T cell responses to AZD1222 COVID-19 vaccine. Findings of the study overall: Just a handful of AZD1222 recipients were seropositive at baseline. Scientists sampled the repertoires only once the peak T cell response had passed.

Germline V gene data show CDR1 as MNHEY and CDR2 as SVGAGI. V was pared by 5 bases and J by 2 bases, with 13 bases between. The CDR3 covers 15 residues. The source was peripheral blood, collected on day 0 of AZD1222 vaccination. J is TRBJ1-5 and V is TRBV6-5; no clear D gene. The receptor's source is an adult in good health. CDR3 loop: CASSPAGEGNQPQHF. The CDR3, as DNA: TGTGCCAGCAGTCCGGCCGGCGAGGGCAATCAGCCCCAGCATTTT.